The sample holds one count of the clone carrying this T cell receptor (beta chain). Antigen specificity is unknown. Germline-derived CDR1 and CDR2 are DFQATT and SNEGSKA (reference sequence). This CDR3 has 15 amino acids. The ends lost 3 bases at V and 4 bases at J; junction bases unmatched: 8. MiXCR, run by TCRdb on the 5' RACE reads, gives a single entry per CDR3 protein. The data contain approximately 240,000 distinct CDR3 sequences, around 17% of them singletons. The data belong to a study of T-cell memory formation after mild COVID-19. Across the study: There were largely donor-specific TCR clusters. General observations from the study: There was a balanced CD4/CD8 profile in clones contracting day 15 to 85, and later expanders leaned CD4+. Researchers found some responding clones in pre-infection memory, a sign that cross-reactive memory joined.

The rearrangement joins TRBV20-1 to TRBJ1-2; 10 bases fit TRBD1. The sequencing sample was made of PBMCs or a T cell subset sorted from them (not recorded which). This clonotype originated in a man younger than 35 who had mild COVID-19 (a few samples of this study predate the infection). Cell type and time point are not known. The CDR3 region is CSARGTGVMVYGYTF. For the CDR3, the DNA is TGCAGTGCTAGGGGGACAGGGGTGATGGTCTATGGCTACACCTTC.